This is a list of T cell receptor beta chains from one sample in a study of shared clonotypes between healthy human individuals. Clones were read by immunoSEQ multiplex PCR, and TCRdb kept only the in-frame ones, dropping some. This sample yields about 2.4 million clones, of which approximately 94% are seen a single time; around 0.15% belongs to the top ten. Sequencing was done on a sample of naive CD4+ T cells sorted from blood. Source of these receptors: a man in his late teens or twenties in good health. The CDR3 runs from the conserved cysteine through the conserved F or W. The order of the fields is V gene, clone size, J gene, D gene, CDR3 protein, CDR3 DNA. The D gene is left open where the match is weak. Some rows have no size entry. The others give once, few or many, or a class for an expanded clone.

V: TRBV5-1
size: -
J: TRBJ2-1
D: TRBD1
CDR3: CASGPTGGVDEQFF
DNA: TGCGCCAGCGGGCCGACAGGGGGTGTGGATGAGCAGTTCTTC

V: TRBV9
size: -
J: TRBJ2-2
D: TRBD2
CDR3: CASSVRLAGGPPGELFF
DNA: TGTGCCAGCAGCGTGAGGCTAGCGGGGGGGCCCCCCGGGGAGCTGTTTTTT

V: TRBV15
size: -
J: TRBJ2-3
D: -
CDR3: CATSRGNEPIDTQYF
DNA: TGTGCCACCAGCAGAGGTAACGAGCCCATAGATACGCAGTATTTT

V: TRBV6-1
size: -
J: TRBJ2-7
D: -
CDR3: CASSEIGGPYEQYF
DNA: TGTGCCAGCAGTGAAATCGGGGGGCCCTACGAGCAGTACTTC

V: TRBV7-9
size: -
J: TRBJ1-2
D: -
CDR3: CASSLAGKEFGYTF
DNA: TGTGCCAGCAGCTTAGCCGGGAAGGAATTTGGCTACACCTTC

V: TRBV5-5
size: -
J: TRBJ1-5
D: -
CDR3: CASSLDVGGHQPQHF
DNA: TGTGCCAGCAGCTTGGACGTAGGGGGGCATCAGCCCCAGCATTTT

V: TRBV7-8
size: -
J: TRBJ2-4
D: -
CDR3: CASSLENIQYF
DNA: TGTGCCAGCAGCTTAGAAAACATTCAGTACTTC

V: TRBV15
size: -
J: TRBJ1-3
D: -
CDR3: CATSRGQPGNTIYF
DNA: TGTGCCACCAGCAGAGGTCAACCTGGAAACACCATATATTTT

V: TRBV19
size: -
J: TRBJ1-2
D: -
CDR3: CASSITNSIDGYTF
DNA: TGTGCCAGTAGTATAACGAACTCGATCGATGGCTACACCTTC

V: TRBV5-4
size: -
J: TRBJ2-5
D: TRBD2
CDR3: CASKAGGEETQYF
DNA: TGTGCCAGCAAGGCGGGAGGGGAAGAGACCCAGTACTTC

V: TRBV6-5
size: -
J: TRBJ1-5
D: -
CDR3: CASSSSEFAQHF
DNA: TGTGCCAGCAGTTCCTCAGAATTCGCCCAGCATTTT

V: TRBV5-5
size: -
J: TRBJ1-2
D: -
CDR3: CASSPNTGQGYGYTF
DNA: TGTGCCAGCAGCCCCAATACAGGGCAGGGCTATGGCTACACCTTC

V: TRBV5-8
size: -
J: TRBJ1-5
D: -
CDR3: CASRPGAGQPQHF
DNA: TGTGCCAGCAGACCTGGGGCCGGGCAGCCCCAGCATTTT

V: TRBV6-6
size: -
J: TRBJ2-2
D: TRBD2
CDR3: CASSYGGLANTGELFF
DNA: TGTGCCAGCAGTTACGGGGGACTAGCTAACACCGGGGAGCTGTTTTTT

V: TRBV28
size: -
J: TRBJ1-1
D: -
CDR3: CASSRGGNTEAFF
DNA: TGTGCCAGCAGTAGGGGCGGGAACACTGAAGCTTTCTTT

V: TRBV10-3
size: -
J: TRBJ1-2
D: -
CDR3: CAISGARVTGDHYGYTF
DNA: TGTGCCATCAGTGGGGCGCGTGTAACAGGTGACCACTATGGCTACACCTTC

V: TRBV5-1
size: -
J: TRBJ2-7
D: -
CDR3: CASSLDVGSSYEQYF
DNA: TGCGCCAGCAGCTTGGATGTCGGCAGCTCCTACGAGCAGTACTTC

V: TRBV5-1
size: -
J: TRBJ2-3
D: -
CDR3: CASSLRAGSIDTQYF
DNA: TGCGCCAGCAGCTTGCGGGCGGGAAGTATAGATACGCAGTATTTT

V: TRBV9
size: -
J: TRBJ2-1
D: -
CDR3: CASSVGEGVYNEQFF
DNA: TGTGCCAGCAGCGTAGGCGAGGGGGTATACAATGAGCAGTTCTTC

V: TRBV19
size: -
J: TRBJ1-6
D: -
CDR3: CASSIWERGYNSPLHF
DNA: TGTGCCAGTAGTATCTGGGAGCGGGGGTACAATTCACCCCTCCACTTT

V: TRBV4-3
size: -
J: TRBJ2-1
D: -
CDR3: CASSQVSGLTQFF
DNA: TGCGCCAGCAGCCAAGTTTCCGGCTTAACGCAGTTCTTC

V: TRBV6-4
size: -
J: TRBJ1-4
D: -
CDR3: CASPRARGNEKLFF
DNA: TGTGCCAGTCCCAGAGCGCGAGGTAATGAAAAACTGTTTTTT

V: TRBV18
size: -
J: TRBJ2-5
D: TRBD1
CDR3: CASSPGTGGEETQYF
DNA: TGTGCCAGCTCACCTGGGACAGGGGGCGAAGAGACCCAGTACTTC

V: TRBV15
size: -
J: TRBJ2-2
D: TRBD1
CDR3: CATSRTGVDTGELFF
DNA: TGTGCCACCAGCAGGACAGGGGTTGACACCGGGGAGCTGTTTTTT

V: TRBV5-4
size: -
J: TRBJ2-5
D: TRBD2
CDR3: CASSFSSGGAETQYF
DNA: TGTGCCAGCAGCTTCTCTAGCGGGGGGGCTGAGACCCAGTACTTC

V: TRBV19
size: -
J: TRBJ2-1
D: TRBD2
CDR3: CASSAILAGGYSEQFF
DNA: TGTGCCAGTAGTGCGATACTAGCGGGAGGGTACAGTGAGCAGTTCTTC

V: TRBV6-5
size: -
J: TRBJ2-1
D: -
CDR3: CASSYSPEYNEQFF
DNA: TGTGCCAGCAGTTACTCCCCGGAATACAATGAGCAGTTCTTC

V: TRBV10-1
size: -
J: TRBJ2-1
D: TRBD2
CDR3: CASSDSLAGVGTSEQFF
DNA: TGCGCCAGCAGTGACTCTTTGGCGGGAGTCGGGACGAGTGAGCAGTTCTTC

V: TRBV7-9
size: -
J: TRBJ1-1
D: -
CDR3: CASSLDSHTEAFF
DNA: TGTGCCAGCAGCTTAGACAGTCACACTGAAGCTTTCTTT

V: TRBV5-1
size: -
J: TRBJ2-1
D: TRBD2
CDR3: CASSLVGTRRHNEQFF
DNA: TGCGCCAGCAGCTTGGTCGGGACTAGGCGACACAATGAGCAGTTCTTC

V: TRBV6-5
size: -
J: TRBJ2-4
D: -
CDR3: CASSYSSSSYIQYF
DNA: TGTGCCAGCAGTTACTCGTCCAGCAGCTACATTCAGTACTTC

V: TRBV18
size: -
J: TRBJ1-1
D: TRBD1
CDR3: CASSTEGQGTEAFF
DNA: TGTGCCAGCTCAACAGAGGGACAGGGAACTGAAGCTTTCTTT

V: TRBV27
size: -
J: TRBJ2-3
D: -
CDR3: CASSFPHTDTQYF
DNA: TGTGCCAGCAGTTTCCCTCACACAGATACGCAGTATTTT

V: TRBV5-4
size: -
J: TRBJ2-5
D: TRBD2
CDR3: CASSQSGGEPYQETQYF
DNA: TGTGCCAGCAGCCAATCCGGGGGGGAGCCCTACCAAGAGACCCAGTACTTC

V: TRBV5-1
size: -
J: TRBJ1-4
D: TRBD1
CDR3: CASSWSRGGNEKLFF
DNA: TGCGCCAGCAGCTGGAGCAGGGGGGGTAATGAAAAACTGTTTTTT

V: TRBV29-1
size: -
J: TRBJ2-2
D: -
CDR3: CSVDVGGTGELFF
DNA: TGCAGCGTTGACGTCGGTGGGACCGGGGAGCTGTTTTTT

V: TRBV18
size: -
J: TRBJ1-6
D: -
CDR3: CASQMDPTYSPLHF
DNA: TGTGCCAGCCAAATGGACCCTACCTATTCACCCCTCCACTTT

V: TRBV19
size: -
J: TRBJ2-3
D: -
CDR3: CATRQTDTQYF
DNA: TGTGCCACCAGACAGACAGATACGCAGTATTTT

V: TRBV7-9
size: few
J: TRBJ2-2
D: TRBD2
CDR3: CASSRTSGSNTGELFF
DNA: TGTGCCAGCAGTCGGACTAGCGGATCGAACACCGGGGAGCTGTTTTTT

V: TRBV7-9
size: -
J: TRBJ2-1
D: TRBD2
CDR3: CASRATGTSGDNEQFF
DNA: TGTGCCAGCAGGGCGACGGGGACTAGCGGGGACAATGAGCAGTTCTTC

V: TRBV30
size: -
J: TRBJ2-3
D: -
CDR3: CAWSRQQDTQYF
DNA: TGTGCCTGGAGTCGACAGCAAGATACGCAGTATTTT

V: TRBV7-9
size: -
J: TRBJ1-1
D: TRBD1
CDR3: CASRFDRGTGEAFF
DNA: TGTGCCAGCAGGTTCGACAGGGGAACAGGTGAAGCTTTCTTT

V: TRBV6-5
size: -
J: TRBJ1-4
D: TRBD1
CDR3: CASSPGTGSYEKLFF
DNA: TGTGCCAGCAGTCCCGGGACAGGGAGCTACGAAAAACTGTTTTTT

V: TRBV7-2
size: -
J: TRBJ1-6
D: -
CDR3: CASSLAGGGWSPLHF
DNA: TGTGCCAGCAGCCTAGCGGGGGGCGGATGGTCACCCCTCCACTTT

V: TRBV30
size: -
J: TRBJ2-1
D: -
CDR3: CAWSDRGGEQFF
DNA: TGTGCCTGGAGTGATAGGGGAGGTGAGCAGTTCTTC

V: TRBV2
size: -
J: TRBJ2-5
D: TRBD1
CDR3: CASGGQGVDQETQYF
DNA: TGTGCCAGCGGGGGACAGGGGGTGGACCAAGAGACCCAGTACTTC

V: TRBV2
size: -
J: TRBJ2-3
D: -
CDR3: CASSADNTDTQYF
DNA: TGTGCCAGCAGTGCAGACAACACAGATACGCAGTATTTT

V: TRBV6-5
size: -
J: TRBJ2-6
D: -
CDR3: CASQGNSGANVLTF
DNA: TGTGCCAGTCAGGGGAACTCTGGGGCCAACGTCCTGACTTTC

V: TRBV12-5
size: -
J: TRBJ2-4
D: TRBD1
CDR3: CASGLGDSQNIQYF
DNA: TGTGCTAGTGGTTTGGGGGACAGCCAAAACATTCAGTACTTC

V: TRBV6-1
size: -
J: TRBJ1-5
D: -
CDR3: CASSGEYGLNQPQHF
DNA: TGTGCCAGCAGTGGAGAGTACGGCCTGAATCAGCCCCAGCATTTT

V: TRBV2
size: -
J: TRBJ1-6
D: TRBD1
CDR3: CASSSGTGARTYNSPLHF
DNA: TGTGCCAGCAGTTCCGGGACAGGGGCACGGACCTATAATTCACCCCTCCACTTT

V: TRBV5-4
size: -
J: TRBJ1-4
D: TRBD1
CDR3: CASSVAPGTVNEKLFF
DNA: TGTGCCAGCAGCGTTGCCCCCGGGACAGTTAATGAAAAACTGTTTTTT

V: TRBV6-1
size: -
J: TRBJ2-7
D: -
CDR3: CASSEFQGTTYEQYF
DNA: TGTGCCAGCAGTGAATTTCAGGGGACCACCTACGAGCAGTACTTC

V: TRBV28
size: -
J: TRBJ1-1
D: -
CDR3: CASSSRTELGTEAFF
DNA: TGTGCCAGCAGTTCCCGGACGGAACTCGGGACTGAAGCTTTCTTT